Listed here are 6 T cell receptor beta chains from one sample, sequenced in a study of blood T cell repertoires in COVID-19 (dated by TCRdb to 2018 to 2021). The library relied on the immunoSEQ multiplex PCR assay. Here the immuneACCESS table is served through TCRdb, limited to in-frame sequences with V and J called. Missing clones are a known gap in these copies; in checked studies unresolved V genes cover under half, and the rest lacks a known reason. The sample has under 250,000 clones on record, 65% to 90% of them singletons. The top ten clonotypes cover roughly a tenth of the sample. The sequencing input was peripheral blood. These receptors originate from a man aged 50 or older with active or convalescent COVID-19.

The J gene is TRBJ1-6, the V gene TRBV19; weak D call: TRBD1 (5 bases). V lost 6 bases, J lost 8 bases, and 14 bases lay in between. Germline values: CDR1 LNHDA, CDR2 SQIVND (reference sequence). The length of the CDR3 is 14 residues. CDR3 sequence: CASSSGVGYSPLHF. The CDR3 DNA sequence: TGTGCCAGTAGCTCGGGGGTGGGTTATTCACCCCTCCACTTT.

J is TRBJ2-5 and V is TRBV11-2; weak D call: TRBD2 (5 bases). Per germline, CDR1 SGHAT and CDR2 FQNNGV. The CDR3 loop spans 13 amino acids. The V end lost 3 bases, the J end lost 5 bases, and 10 bases lay between the germline ends. CDR3 protein: CASSFGDLETQYF. The DNA of the CDR3 is TGTGCCAGCAGCTTCGGGGATCTGGAGACCCAGTACTTC.

In its sample, this clone was seen a few times. The chain combines TRBV4-3 with TRBJ1-2; the match to TRBD1 covers 7 bases. Germline CDR1 and CDR2: LGHNA and YSLEER. The V segment lost 3 bases and the J segment 4 bases; nucleotides outside the gene matches: 8. This CDR3 comprises 15 residues. CDR3 sequence (DNA): TGCGCCAGCAGCCAGGATGACAGGGAGGTCTATGGCTACACCTTC. This sequence encodes CASSQDDREVYGYTF.

J is TRBJ2-3 and V is TRBV2; 11 bases fit TRBD2. Trimming cost V 4 bases and J 5 bases; bases outside gene matches: 2. Germline V gene data show CDR1 as SNHLY and CDR2 as FYNNEI. The CDR3 extends over 14 amino acids. The CDR3 here is CASSAGTSGDTQYF. The CDR3, as DNA: TGTGCCAGCAGTGCCGGGACTAGCGGAGATACGCAGTATTTT.

A remark on this clone: A read error may account for a junction end that differs from germline. The rearrangement joins TRBV5-8 to TRBJ1-5, with a tentative D call TRBD1 (5 bases). This CDR3 region has 13 residues. Germline loops: CDR1 SGHTS, CDR2 YDEGEE. The CDR3 loop is CASSRTPNQPQRF. The CDR3 region has the DNA TGTGCCAGCAGCCGGACACCAAATCAGCCCCAGCGTTTT.

This sequence joins TRBV11-2 and TRBJ2-2; possible D gene TRBD1, 5 bases. Germline values: CDR1 SGHAT, CDR2 FQNNGV. The CDR3 is made up of 16 amino acids. V lost 5 bases and J 1 base, leaving 14 bases between the germline ends. The CDR3 is CASSPAGWGNTGELFF. The CDR3 DNA reads TGTGCCAGCAGCCCAGCAGGGTGGGGGAACACCGGGGAGCTGTTTTTT.